A single T cell receptor (beta chain) is shown here with its context. Antigen specificity is unknown. Only in-frame clones appear in the TCRdb table, and some are missing; sequencing was by immunoSEQ multiplex PCR. The sample yields some 40,000 clones, about 95% seen once. Germline V gene lookup returns CDR1 LNHDA and CDR2 SQIVND (reference sequence). The CDR3 length is 17 residues. The V gene end was trimmed by 4 bases and the J gene end by 3 bases; junction bases not matched to a gene: 4. The data were obtained in a study of T cells in tuberculosis. About the study: The T cells targeted glucose monomycolate, a mycobacterial lipid, via CD1B.

Study outcomes and limitations: Active tuberculosis cases were adults; controls were adolescents. Classification accuracy was approximately 85% (AUROC approximately 0.9) with the GMM-specific repertoire.

Sample: PBMCs. The J gene is TRBJ2-6, the V gene TRBV19, with TRBD1 identical over 12 bases. The TCR comes from a donor aged 10-29 years with latent tuberculosis or without tuberculosis infection. Here the CDR3 reads CASSRGQGASGANVLTF. In nucleotides, the CDR3 is TGTGCCAGTAGTAGGGGACAGGGGGCGAGTGGGGCCAACGTCCTGACTTTC.